This TCR beta chain is drawn from a study of graft-versus-host responses after intestinal transplantation. About the study: Transplants were multivisceral, liver-intestinal, or isolated intestinal. Recipients were all induced with anti-thymocyte globulin, then given tacrolimus and steroids for roughly three years.

Study outcomes and limitations: Allograft graft-versus-host to host-versus-graft clonal ratios ran high in patients with graft-donor T cell macrochimerism. Researchers found GvH clones in recipient marrow, and some showed up first in ileum or blood.

The CDR3 consists of 16 residues. Libraries were prepared by immunoSEQ multiplex PCR; TCRdb keeps only in-frame clonotypes and omits some of them. The table shows approximately 25,000 clones, with around 94% occurring only once. About this clone: Its antigen is still unknown.

J is TRBJ1-6 and V is TRBV21-1. TRBV21-1 is marked as a pseudogene. This clonotype was sampled from a human patient who received an intestinal transplant, so some T cells may come from the graft donor. The sample here was PBMCs, taken 30 days after intestinal transplant. CDR3 residues: CASSKAGGSYNSPLHF. The CDR3 bases are TGTGCCAGCAGCAAAGCGGGGGGTTCCTATAATTCACCCCTCCACTTT.